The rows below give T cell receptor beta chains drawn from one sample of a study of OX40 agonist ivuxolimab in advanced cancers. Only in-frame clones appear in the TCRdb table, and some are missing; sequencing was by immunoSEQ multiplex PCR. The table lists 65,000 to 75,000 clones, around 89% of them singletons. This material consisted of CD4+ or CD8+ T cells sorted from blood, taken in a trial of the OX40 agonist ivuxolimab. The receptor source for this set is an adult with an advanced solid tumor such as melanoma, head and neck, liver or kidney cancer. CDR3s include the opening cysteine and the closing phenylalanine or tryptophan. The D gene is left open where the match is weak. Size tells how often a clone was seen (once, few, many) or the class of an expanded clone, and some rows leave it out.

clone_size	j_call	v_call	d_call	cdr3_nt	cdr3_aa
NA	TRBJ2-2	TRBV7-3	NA	TGTGCCAGCAGCTTAACGCTCGCGAACACCGGGGAGCTGTTTTTT	CASSLTLANTGELFF
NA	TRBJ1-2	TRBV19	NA	TGTGCCAGTAGTATCCCCGGCAGGGCTGGACTTGATGGCTACACCTTC	CASSIPGRAGLDGYTF
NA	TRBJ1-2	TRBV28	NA	TGTGCCAGCAGTTCCGGATTCTGGGGCTACACCTTC	CASSSGFWGYTF
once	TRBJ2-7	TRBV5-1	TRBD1	TGCGCCAGCAGCCGGACAGGGGGTAGCTACGAGCAGTACTTC	CASSRTGGSYEQYF
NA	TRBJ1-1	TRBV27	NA	TGTGCCAGCAGTTTATCTAACAGGGCGAAGAACACTGAAGCTTTCTTT	CASSLSNRAKNTEAFF
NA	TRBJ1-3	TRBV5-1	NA	TGCGCCAGCAGCTTGGACTTTCAAATCTCTGGAAACACCATATATTTT	CASSLDFQISGNTIYF
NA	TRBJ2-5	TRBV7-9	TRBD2	TGTGCCAGCAGCCTTAAGACTAGCGGGGAGACCCAGTACTTC	CASSLKTSGETQYF
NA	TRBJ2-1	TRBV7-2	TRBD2	TGTGCCAGCAGGGCTAGCGGTTTACACAATGAGCAGTTCTTC	CASRASGLHNEQFF
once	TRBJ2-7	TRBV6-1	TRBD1	TGTGCCAGCAGTGAAGCGTATGGGACAGCCTCCTCCTACGAGCAGTACTTC	CASSEAYGTASSYEQYF
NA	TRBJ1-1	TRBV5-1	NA	TGCGCCAGCAGCTTGGGCACACCCAGGACTGAAGCTTTCTTT	CASSLGTPRTEAFF
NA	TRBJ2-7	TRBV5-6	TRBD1	TGTGCCAGCAGCTTGGATAGACAGGGGGCACGCGAGCAGTACTTC	CASSLDRQGAREQYF
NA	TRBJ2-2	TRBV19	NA	TGTGCCAGTAGTAACGGACCCCGCACCGGGGAGCTGTTTTTT	CASSNGPRTGELFF
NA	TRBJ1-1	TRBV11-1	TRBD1	TGTGCCAGCAGCGGTTACAGGGGGCCGGGGACTGAAGCTTTCTTT	CASSGYRGPGTEAFF
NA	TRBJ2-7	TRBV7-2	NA	TGTGCCAGCAGCCCTCGGACAGACGTGATTTCCTACGAGCAGTACTTC	CASSPRTDVISYEQYF
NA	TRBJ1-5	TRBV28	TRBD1	TGTGCCAGCAGCCCGGGGGACAGGGGTAGCAATCAGCCCCAGCATTTT	CASSPGDRGSNQPQHF
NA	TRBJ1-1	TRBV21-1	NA	TGTGCCAGCCGAATTAAACTCAACACTGAAGCTTTCTTT	CASRIKLNTEAFF
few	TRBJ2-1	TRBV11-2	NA	TGTGCCAGCAGCGGGACGAGTTTTTACAATGAGCAGTTCTTC	CASSGTSFYNEQFF
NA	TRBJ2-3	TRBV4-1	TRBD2	TGCGCCAGCAGCCAAGTGACTAGCGGGTCTAGCACAGATACGCAGTATTTT	CASSQVTSGSSTDTQYF
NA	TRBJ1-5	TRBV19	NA	TGTGCCAGTAGTAACCGGGACTCTCATCAGCCCCAGCATTTT	CASSNRDSHQPQHF
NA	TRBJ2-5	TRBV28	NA	TGTGCCAGCAGTTTCAAAGGGAATTGGGCGGAGACCCAGTACTTC	CASSFKGNWAETQYF
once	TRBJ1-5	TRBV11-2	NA	TGTGCCAGCAGCTACGACGGAAGCAATCAGCCCCAGCATTTT	CASSYDGSNQPQHF
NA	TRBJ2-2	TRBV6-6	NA	TGTGCCAGCAGTTACTCCAGGACCGACACCGGGGAGCTGTTTTTT	CASSYSRTDTGELFF
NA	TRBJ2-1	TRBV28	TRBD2	TGTGCCAGCAGTTGGGAAGGGCGGGAGGGCCGTAATGAGCAGTTCTTC	CASSWEGREGRNEQFF
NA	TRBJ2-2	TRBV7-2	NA	TGTGCCAGCAGCTTAGTTAGCTTTGGGGAGCTGTTTTTT	CASSLVSFGELFF
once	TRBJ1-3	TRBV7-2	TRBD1	TGTGCCAGCAGCTCGAATCCCGGGACAGGGTATGGAAACACCATATATTTT	CASSSNPGTGYGNTIYF
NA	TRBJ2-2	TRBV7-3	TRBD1	TGTGCCAGCAGCTCATCTACAGGGGGCAACACCGGGGAGCTGTTTTTT	CASSSSTGGNTGELFF
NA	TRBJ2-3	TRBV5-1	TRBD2	TGCGCCAGCAGCTCCGGGACTAGCGGGAGTCCAGATACGCAGTATTTT	CASSSGTSGSPDTQYF
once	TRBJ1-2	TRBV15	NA	TGTGCCACCAGCAGAGATGAGACTGGCCGCCTTTATGGCTACACCTTC	CATSRDETGRLYGYTF
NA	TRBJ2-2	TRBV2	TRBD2	TGTGCCACCAGCGGGAGGAGGGACACCGGGGAGCTGTTTTTT	CATSGRRDTGELFF
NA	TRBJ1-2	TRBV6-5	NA	TGTGCCAGCACCCCCGGTGGGGGCACTGGCTACACCTTC	CASTPGGGTGYTF
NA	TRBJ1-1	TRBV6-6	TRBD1	TGTGCCAGCAGTTCTCCAGGGGGCCAGAACACTGAAGCTTTCTTT	CASSSPGGQNTEAFF
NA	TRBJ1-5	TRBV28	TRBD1	TGTGCCAGCAGTACCGGACAGGGATTTTATCAGCCCCAGCATTTT	CASSTGQGFYQPQHF
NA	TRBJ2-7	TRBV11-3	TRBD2	TGTGCCACTCAAACTAGCGGGGCCTGCGAGCAGTACTTC	CATQTSGACEQYF
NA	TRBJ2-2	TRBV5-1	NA	TGCGCCAGCAGCTTGACGGGGAACCGAGACACCGGGGAGCTGTTTTTT	CASSLTGNRDTGELFF
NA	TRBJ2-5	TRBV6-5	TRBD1	TGTGCCAGCTTCGGCCTGCAGGGGGCGGAGACCCAGTACTTC	CASFGLQGAETQYF
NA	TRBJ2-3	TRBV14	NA	TGTGCCAGCAGCCCGGAGTTGGGGTATACTAGCACAGATACGCAGTATTTT	CASSPELGYTSTDTQYF
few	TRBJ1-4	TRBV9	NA	TGTGCCAGCAGCTCCGGTCGGTCCGTATCTAATGAAAAACTGTTTTTT	CASSSGRSVSNEKLFF
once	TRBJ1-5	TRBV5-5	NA	TGTGCCAGCAGCTTAACCAGCAATCAGCCCCAGCATTTT	CASSLTSNQPQHF
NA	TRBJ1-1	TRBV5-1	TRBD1	TGCGCCAGCAGGCCACAGGGGGCCGTTTTCATGAACACTGAAGCTTTCTTT	CASRPQGAVFMNTEAFF
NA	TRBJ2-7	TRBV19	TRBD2	TGTGCCAGTAGTGTATCTAGCGGGAGAACTCACGAGCAGTACTTC	CASSVSSGRTHEQYF
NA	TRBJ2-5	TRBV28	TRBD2	TGTGCCAGCAGTCCTCTCCGACTAGCGGGAGATGAGACCCAGTACTTC	CASSPLRLAGDETQYF
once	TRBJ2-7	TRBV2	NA	TGTGCCAGCACCCAAGGATACAGCCGTCTGGGCGAGCAGTACTTC	CASTQGYSRLGEQYF
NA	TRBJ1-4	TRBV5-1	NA	TGCGCCAGCAGCGCCAGGGGAACTAATGAAAAACTGTTTTTT	CASSARGTNEKLFF
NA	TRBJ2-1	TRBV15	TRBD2	TGTGCCACCAGCATGGGACTAGCGGGAGTCAATGAGCAGTTCTTC	CATSMGLAGVNEQFF
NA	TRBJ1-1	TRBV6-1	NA	TGTGCCAGCAGTGGGGGTCGTGTGTCCACTGAAGCTTTCTTT	CASSGGRVSTEAFF
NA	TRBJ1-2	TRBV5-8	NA	TGTGCCAGCAGCCCCAGACAGAGGGCGAACTATGGCTACACCTTC	CASSPRQRANYGYTF